This T cell receptor beta chain derives from a study of blood T cell repertoires in COVID-19. This clone was counted a few times. V shed 4 bases and J 3 bases; nucleotides not matched to a gene: 9. The CDR3 is 16 amino acids. Germline values: CDR1 SGHNT, CDR2 YYREEE (reference sequence). In the original analysis: Researchers report that nucleated cell counts were estimated from reference gene primer amplification. TCRdb's table, derived via immunoSEQ multiplex PCR, lists solely in-frame clones and lacks some. Clone size and the V and J calls come from that table; the DNA yielded D and trimming. The repertoire holds 150,000 to 200,000 clones, with 90% as singletons.

The sequenced sample consisted of peripheral blood. This TCR derives from a man between 45 and 60 years old with acute or convalescent COVID-19. V gene TRBV5-4 combines with J gene TRBJ2-5; 10 nucleotides match TRBD2. CDR3 loop: CASSLPQAGGKETQYF. CDR3 DNA: TGTGCCAGCAGCCTCCCTCAAGCGGGGGGGAAAGAGACCCAGTACTTC.